Given below is one TCR beta chain in context. Produced via immunoSEQ multiplex PCR; TCRdb's table is partial and in-frame only. The profile shows around 80,000 clones, roughly 80% of them singletons. This entry belongs to a study of radiotherapy plus CTLA-4 blockade in lung cancer. The CDR3 runs to 12 residues. The germline V gene encodes CDR1 MNHEY and CDR2 SMNVEV (reference sequence). V lost 6 bases to trimming and J lost 7 bases, with 12 bases between them. Specimen: peripheral blood, collected from a patient treated with radiotherapy plus ipilimumab. This clonotype originated in a human donor with non-small cell lung cancer whose response to radiotherapy plus ipilimumab could not be evaluated. The V gene is TRBV27, the J gene TRBJ1-2; a possible D gene is TRBD1 (6 bases). The CDR3 region has the DNA TGTGCCAGCAGAGGGGGGGTGATTGGCTACACCTTC. This translates into CASRGGVIGYTF.